A single sample gave rise to the 24 T cell receptor beta chains below, sequenced in a study of cytomegalovirus exposure and HLA in healthy donors. Both 60 Vbeta primers and 13 Jbeta primers went into the PCR. The repertoire was sequenced with immunoSEQ multiplex PCR; TCRdb's copy has only in-frame clones and lacks some. The sample lists roughly 120,000 clones, roughly two thirds occurring once. The sample was PBMCs. The receptors shown here come from a man aged 25 to 40 in good health and CMV-seropositive.

The chain employs TRBV4-3 and TRBJ1-4, with D uncertain. V lost 0 bases to trimming and J lost 8 bases, with 10 bases between them. CDR1 is LGHNA and CDR2 is YSLEER in the germline V gene. CDR3 length: 14 amino acids. The CDR3 is CASSQDPRREKLFF. The CDR3 coding sequence is TGCGCCAGCAGCCAAGATCCCAGAAGAGAAAAACTGTTTTTT.

The chain combines TRBV25-1 with TRBJ2-5; 8 positions match TRBD1. Germline assignment: CDR1 MGHDK and CDR2 SYGVNS. The CDR3 has 15 residues. The J segment lost 4 bases and the V segment lost 3 bases, leaving 7 bases of the junction unmatched. Here the CDR3 reads CASSELRGRGETQYF. CDR3 nucleotides: TGTGCCAGCAGTGAGCTCAGGGGGCGTGGAGAGACCCAGTACTTC.

The chain has TRBV11-2 and TRBJ1-2; 7 nucleotides line up with TRBD1. The length of the CDR3 is 13 residues. The V and J ends lost 5 bases and 6 bases, in that order; junction bases with no gene match: 6. From germline, CDR1 is SGHAT and CDR2 FQNNGV. The CDR3, as DNA: TGTGCCAGCAGCCAAGACAGGGTTGATGGCTACACCTTC. Translated: CASSQDRVDGYTF.

There are a few counts of this clone. The rearrangement joins TRBV19 to TRBJ1-2, with TRBD1 as a possible D gene (6 bases). Per the germline V gene, CDR1 is LNHDA and CDR2 is SQIVND (reference sequence). The V end was cut by 5 bases, the J end by 6 bases, with 13 bases between. The length of the CDR3 is 13 residues. The CDR3 reads CASSVRGGDGYTF. The CDR3 DNA sequence: TGTGCCAGTAGTGTACGGGGGGGCGATGGCTACACCTTC.

There are a few counts of this clone. The rearrangement uses TRBV5-1 and TRBJ2-7, with a possible D match to TRBD1 (5 bases). Trimming took 4 bases from V and 0 from J, leaving 17 bases between them. CDR1 is SGHRS and CDR2 is YFSETQ in the germline V gene. The CDR3 has 16 amino acids. This CDR3 is CASSLPSGFASYEQYF. As DNA, the CDR3 is TGCGCCAGCAGCCTCCCCTCAGGGTTCGCCTCCTACGAGCAGTACTTC.

The rearrangement joins TRBV19 to TRBJ1-5, with 8 positions matching TRBD1. Germline loops: CDR1 LNHDA, CDR2 SQIVND (reference sequence). CDR3 length equals 14 residues. V dropped 5 bases and J dropped 7; count of bases not matched to a gene: 7. This chain's CDR3 is CASSVDRGGQPQHF. CDR3 nucleotides: TGTGCCAGTAGTGTCGACAGGGGTGGACAGCCCCAGCATTTT.

V usage is TRBV4-1 and J usage is TRBJ1-1; 11 bases agree with TRBD1. The CDR3 spans 16 residues. The J segment lost 4 bases and the V segment lost 4 bases, leaving 8 bases of the junction unmatched. Germline CDR1 and CDR2: MGHRA and YSYEKL. DNA for the CDR3: TGCGCCAGCAGCCGGTTGGACAGGGGGCACGGCACTGAAGCTTTCTTT. This sequence encodes CASSRLDRGHGTEAFF.

This clone occurred a few times. The gene calls are TRBV19 and TRBJ2-1; 7 bases align to TRBD1. The CDR3 loop spans 14 amino acids. Germline V CDR1 and CDR2: LNHDA, SQIVND (reference sequence). The J segment lost 7 bases and the V segment lost 5 bases, leaving 8 bases of the junction unmatched. Here the CDR3 DNA reads TGTGCCAGTAGTCTCATCGACAGGGAGAATGAGCAGTTCTTC. Protein sequence: CASSLIDRENEQFF.

This clone has only one observation. The chain links TRBV5-8 to TRBJ1-5; D unresolved. Germline CDR1 and CDR2: SGHTS and YDEGEE. Trimming removed 1 base at V and 7 bases at J, with 15 bases between. The CDR3 contains 15 residues. The CDR3 loop reads CASSLLDYHPQPQHF. The CDR3 DNA reads TGTGCCAGCAGCTTGCTAGACTATCACCCCCAGCCCCAGCATTTT.

This clone was seen more than once but under ten times. This rearrangement joins TRBV19 to TRBJ2-3; TRBD2 aligns across 14 bases. The CDR3 has 17 residues. CDR1 and CDR2 from the germline V gene are LNHDA and SQIVND (reference sequence). With 5 bases clipped from V and 6 bases from J, the junction kept 10 bases outside the gene matches. CDR3 loop: CASSSHGLAGGRDTQYF. CDR3 nucleotides: TGTGCCAGTAGTTCTCACGGACTAGCGGGAGGAAGGGATACGCAGTATTTT. Using reference TRBV19 and TRBJ2-3 for the parts outside the CDR3, the full variable domain is DGGITQSPKYLFRKEGQNVTLSCEQNLNHDAMYWYRQDPGQGLRLIYYSQIVNDFQKGDIAEGYSVSREKKESFPLTVTSAQKNPTAFYLCASSSHGLAGGRDTQYFGPGTRLTVL.

Here the CDR3 reads CASSAENPQETQYF. CDR3 nucleotide sequence: TGTGCCAGCAGTGCAGAAAACCCTCAAGAGACCCAGTACTTC. The V gene is TRBV6-1, the J gene TRBJ2-5; D remains unclear. The CDR3 is 14 residues long. Trimming removed 4 bases at V and 2 bases at J, with 11 bases between. The germline V gene encodes CDR1 MNHNS and CDR2 SASEGT.

The rearrangement joins TRBV4-1 to TRBJ2-7, with 8 bases matching TRBD2. Germline V CDR1 and CDR2: MGHRA, YSYEKL. The CDR3 runs 15 residues. With V trimmed by 1 base and J by 2 bases, 4 bases remained unmatched. CDR3 in amino acids: CASSQVPGGPYEQYF. The DNA for the CDR3 is TGCGCCAGCAGCCAAGTCCCGGGAGGGCCCTACGAGCAGTACTTC.

V usage is TRBV2 and J usage is TRBJ1-2; 9 nucleotides align to TRBD1. Per the germline V gene, CDR1 is SNHLY and CDR2 is FYNNEI. The V gene end was trimmed by 6 bases and the J gene end by 5 bases; junction bases not matched to a gene: 7. The CDR3 extends over 14 amino acids. CDR3 DNA sequence: TGTGCCAGCAGGACGGACAGGGGCACATATGGCTACACCTTC. Residues: CASRTDRGTYGYTF.

This chain uses TRBV7-3 with TRBJ2-2, with 9 bases lining up with TRBD1. The V and J ends lost 2 bases and 7 bases, in that order; junction bases with no gene match: 2. The CDR3 spans 14 residues. CDR1 and CDR2 (germline): SGHTA, FQGTGA. CDR3 nucleotide sequence: TGTGCCAGCAGCTTAGACAGGGGGTACGGGGAGCTGTTTTTT. This gives the protein CASSLDRGYGELFF.

The V call is TRBV10-3, the J call TRBJ2-4, with a tentative D call TRBD1 (5 bases). The germline V and J ends were trimmed by 10 bases and 8 bases, with 15 bases remaining between them. The CDR3 spans 12 residues. The germline V gene encodes CDR1 ENHRY and CDR2 SYGVKD. The CDR3 DNA sequence: TGTGCCACCTCAGGGTCGGCGGACATTCAGTACTTC. Its protein product is CATSGSADIQYF.

The V gene is TRBV5-1, the J gene TRBJ2-1, with D perhaps TRBD2 (5 bases). The CDR3 covers 15 residues. V was pared by 1 base and J by 6 bases, with 14 bases between. CDR1 is SGHRS, CDR2 YFSETQ, per germline. CDR3 loop: CASSLLSAVPNEQFF. The DNA for the CDR3 is TGCGCCAGCAGCTTGCTTAGCGCAGTTCCCAATGAGCAGTTCTTC.

The chain links TRBV7-9 to TRBJ2-1; 7 nucleotides agree with TRBD2. Germline loops: CDR1 SEHNR, CDR2 FQNEAQ (reference sequence). The CDR3 consists of 18 residues. With 2 bases clipped from V and 3 bases from J, the junction kept 13 bases outside the gene matches. The CDR3 sequence is CASSLNAPTSSYYNEQFF. The CDR3 nucleotides are TGTGCCAGCAGCTTAAATGCACCGACTAGCAGCTACTACAATGAGCAGTTCTTC.

J is TRBJ2-4 and V is TRBV4-1; TRBD2 matches at 8 bases. Unmatched junction bases numbered 11, after V lost 1 base and J lost 9 bases. Per the germline V gene, CDR1 is MGHRA and CDR2 is YSYEKL. The CDR3 contains 16 residues. The CDR3 protein is CASSQVRDSREGIQYF. DNA for the CDR3: TGCGCCAGCAGCCAAGTAAGGGACTCCCGGGAGGGCATTCAGTACTTC.

This clone appeared once. The rearrangement joins TRBV28 to TRBJ2-7; the match to TRBD1 covers 7 bases. The V gene's germline CDR1 is MDHEN and CDR2 SYDVKM. V shed 7 bases, J shed 0 bases, and the junction held 9 bases outside the gene matches. CDR3 length equals 15 residues. CDR3 residues: CASKTQGTSSYEQYF. CDR3 sequence (DNA): TGTGCCAGCAAGACACAGGGGACGAGCTCCTACGAGCAGTACTTC.

The V gene is TRBV15, the J gene TRBJ2-1; TRBD1 matches 9 bases. Germline loops: CDR1 LNHNV, CDR2 YYDKDF (reference sequence). V lost 1 base, J lost 7 bases, and 5 bases stayed unmatched. CDR3 length: 15 amino acids. CDR3 coding DNA: TGTGCCACCAGCAGAGGACAGGGGGTCTTAAATGAGCAGTTCTTC. Residues: CATSRGQGVLNEQFF.

J is TRBJ2-5 and V is TRBV6-6, with 14 bases matching TRBD2. Germline-derived CDR1 and CDR2 are MNHNY and SVGAGI (reference sequence). The CDR3 has 16 residues. V lost 6 bases, J lost 0 bases, and 3 bases stayed unmatched. CDR3: CASRWTSGGNQETQYF. Here the CDR3 DNA reads TGTGCCAGCAGATGGACTAGCGGGGGGAACCAAGAGACCCAGTACTTC.

This chain uses TRBV5-1 with TRBJ1-2; D is perhaps TRBD1 (5 bases). The CDR3 is 14 residues long. CDR1 is SGHRS, CDR2 YFSETQ, per germline. V was trimmed by 0 bases and J by 6 bases, leaving 12 bases between them. The CDR3 sequence: CASSLGAGKNGYTF. The CDR3 DNA reads as TGCGCCAGCAGCTTGGGCGCAGGGAAGAATGGCTACACCTTC. Complete variable domain (other parts from reference TRBV5-1 and TRBJ1-2): KAGVTQTPRYLIKTRGQQVTLSCSPISGHRSVSWYQQTPGQGLQFLFEYFSETQRNKGNFPGRFSGRQFSNSRSEMNVSTLELGDSALYLCASSLGAGKNGYTFGSGTRLTVV.

The chain joins TRBV12-5 to TRBJ1-1, with D perhaps matching TRBD1 (5 bases). Germline lookup yields CDR1 LGHNT and CDR2 FRNRAP. Trimming removed 6 bases from V and 4 bases from J, with 15 bases in between. This CDR3 spans 14 amino acids. The CDR3 protein is CASGEAGIPTEAFF. In DNA form, the CDR3 reads TGTGCTAGTGGGGAAGCAGGGATCCCCACTGAAGCTTTCTTT. Together with reference TRBV12-5 and TRBJ1-1, the CDR3 gives the full variable domain: DARVTQTPRHKVTEMGQEVTMRCQPILGHNTVFWYRQTMMQGLELLAYFRNRAPLDDSGMPKDRFSAEMPDATLATLKIQPSEPRDSAVYFCASGEAGIPTEAFFGQGTRLTVV.

This chain uses TRBV5-1 with TRBJ1-2; 10 positions match TRBD1. Germline trimming cut 4 bases from V and 4 bases from J; bases unmatched to any gene: 4. The CDR3 is made up of 14 amino acids. Germline assignment: CDR1 SGHRS and CDR2 YFSETQ. The CDR3 bases are TGCGCCAGCAGCCCGGACAGGGGGGCCTATGGCTACACCTTC. Protein sequence: CASSPDRGAYGYTF.